Each of the 32 T cell receptor beta chains below was sequenced from the same sample in a study of blood T cell repertoires in COVID-19. Produced via immunoSEQ multiplex PCR; TCRdb's table is partial and in-frame only. In the table there are tens of thousands of clones, under 90% of which are singletons. Material: peripheral blood. Source of these receptors: a human donor in a cohort sampled during active COVID-19.

CDR3 coding DNA: TGCGCCAGCAGCCACCCGGGACAGGGAGAAGAGACCCAGTACTTC. This sequence encodes CASSHPGQGEETQYF. The V gene is TRBV5-1, the J gene TRBJ2-5; 9 nucleotides match TRBD1. V trimming: 4 bases; J trimming: 3 bases; junction bases outside the gene matches: 7. Looked up from germline, CDR1 is SGHRS and CDR2 is YFSETQ. The CDR3 extends over 15 amino acids. The complete variable domain, with remaining parts taken from reference TRBV5-1 and TRBJ2-5, reads KAGVTQTPRYLIKTRGQQVTLSCSPISGHRSVSWYQQTPGQGLQFLFEYFSETQRNKGNFPGRFSGRQFSNSRSEMNVSTLELGDSALYLCASSHPGQGEETQYFGPGTRLLVL.

The rearrangement uses TRBV7-2 and TRBJ2-3, with 9 bases fitting TRBD2. V trimming: 5 bases; J trimming: 2 bases; junction bases outside the gene matches: 5. Germline lookup yields CDR1 SGHTA and CDR2 FQGNSA. The CDR3 sequence is 15 residues long. The CDR3 loop is CASSLSGGLTDTQYF. The CDR3 nucleotides are TGTGCCAGCAGCCTTAGCGGGGGACTCACAGATACGCAGTATTTT.

The rearrangement joins TRBV7-2 to TRBJ1-2; D is unclear. The CDR3 loop spans 13 amino acids. V lost 1 base, J lost 4 bases, and 7 bases lay in between. Germline-derived CDR1 and CDR2 are SGHTA and FQGNSA. The CDR3 here is CASSLEPIYGYTF. The CDR3 DNA reads TGTGCCAGCAGCTTAGAGCCCATCTATGGCTACACCTTC.

The genes are TRBV18 and TRBJ2-7; D gene ambiguous. Per the germline V gene, CDR1 is KGHSH and CDR2 is LQKENI. V lost 3 bases and J lost 8, with 14 bases in between. The CDR3 runs 13 residues. CDR3 loop: CASSPPSTEKQYF. CDR3 in DNA: TGTGCCAGCTCACCGCCCTCAACTGAAAAGCAGTACTTC.

This chain joins TRBV19 and TRBJ2-7, with 8 bases fitting TRBD2. The CDR3 is 16 residues long. Germline CDR1 and CDR2: LNHDA and SQIVND (reference sequence). J lost 4 bases, V lost 5 bases, and 13 bases had no gene match. CDR3 bases: TGTGCCAGTAGTCCAGGCGGGCTAGCGGGTGCGTACGAGCAGTACTTC. Amino acids: CASSPGGLAGAYEQYF.

V is TRBV20-1 and J is TRBJ2-5; TRBD1 is a possible D gene (6 bases). Trimming stripped 3 bases from V and 2 bases from J, with 22 bases between. Germline CDR1 reads DFQATT; CDR2 reads SNEGSKA (reference sequence). CDR3 length: 17 amino acids. CDR3 protein: CSASGLGRTEIQETQYF. The CDR3 DNA is TGCAGTGCTAGTGGGTTGGGCAGGACAGAGATACAAGAGACCCAGTACTTC.

The genes are TRBV7-3 and TRBJ2-5; TRBD1 matches at 8 bases. Germline CDR1 SGHTA, CDR2 FQGTGA. Trimming removed 1 base from V and 5 bases from J; junction bases left unmatched: 0. The CDR3 has 13 residues. CDR3 DNA sequence: TGTGCCAGCAGCTTAAACAGGGGGGAGACCCAGTACTTC. Protein product: CASSLNRGETQYF.

This clone was seen only a few times. The chain recombines TRBV27 with TRBJ2-7; 8 bases fit TRBD1. With 6 bases clipped from V and 3 bases from J, the junction kept 13 bases outside the gene matches. The CDR3 sequence is 16 residues long. Germline lookup yields CDR1 MNHEY and CDR2 SMNVEV (reference sequence). CDR3 loop: CASRSGPGQVGYEQYF. The CDR3 region has the DNA TGTGCCAGCAGATCAGGACCGGGACAGGTCGGCTACGAGCAGTACTTC.

The V gene is TRBV6-6, the J gene TRBJ1-1, with D unclear. The CDR3 totals 14 residues. Trimming shortened V by 2 bases and J by 0 bases, and 7 bases separated the two germline ends. CDR1 and CDR2 (germline): MNHNY, SVGAGI (reference sequence). CDR3: CASSYVGVNTEAFF. CDR3 DNA: TGTGCCAGCAGTTACGTCGGGGTGAACACTGAAGCTTTCTTT.

This clone was recorded once. The chain employs TRBV7-2 and TRBJ1-4; D might be TRBD1 (5 bases). This CDR3 region has 14 residues. The germline V gene has CDR1 SGHTA and CDR2 FQGNSA. Trimming took 5 bases from V and 8 from J, leaving 15 bases between them. CDR3 coding DNA: TGTGCCAGCAGCCCCGACAGCTTCGGCGAAAAACTGTTTTTT. The encoded protein is CASSPDSFGEKLFF.

The rearrangement uses TRBV19 and TRBJ2-2; the D gene is possibly TRBD1 (5 bases). The CDR3 loop spans 13 amino acids. V was pared by 7 bases and J by 6 bases, with 12 bases between. Germline-derived CDR1 and CDR2 are LNHDA and SQIVND (reference sequence). The CDR3 DNA is TGTGCCAGTACCACCCAGGGTCCCGGGGAGCTGTTTTTT. Amino acid sequence: CASTTQGPGELFF.

The chain links TRBV9 to TRBJ1-1; D gene ambiguous. V was trimmed by 5 bases and J by 0 bases, leaving 14 bases between them. Germline V lookup: CDR1 SGDLS, CDR2 YYNGEE. The CDR3 has 15 residues. CDR3 in amino acids: CASSSAGLMNTEAFF. The CDR3 nucleotides are TGTGCCAGCAGTTCGGCGGGCCTCATGAACACTGAAGCTTTCTTT.

This clone showed up just a few times. J is TRBJ1-2 and V is TRBV3-1 (or the pseudogene TRBV3-2); the D gene is possibly TRBD1 (6 bases). V lost 5 bases and J 6 bases, leaving 10 bases between the germline ends. The CDR3 totals 12 residues. Looked up from germline, CDR1 is LGHDT and CDR2 is YNNKEL (reference sequence). In DNA, the CDR3 is TGTGCCAGCAGCACCACAGGGAATGGCTACACCTTC. It encodes CASSTTGNGYTF.

The rearrangement links TRBV12-3 or TRBV12-4 to TRBJ2-7; D gene uncertain. The CDR3 sequence is 13 residues long. Trimming pared 1 base from V and 0 bases from J, leaving 4 bases between. The CDR3 sequence is CASSLVSSYEQYF. CDR3 DNA: TGTGCCAGCAGTTTAGTTAGCTCCTACGAGCAGTACTTC.

This chain links TRBV28 with TRBJ2-5; 7 bases fit TRBD1. The junction had 8 bases not matched to a gene; V was cut back by 5 bases and J by 2 bases. CDR1 MDHEN and CDR2 SYDVKM come from the germline V gene. The CDR3 is made up of 15 amino acids. This CDR3 is CASSGTGTAQETQYF. The CDR3 DNA reads TGTGCCAGCAGTGGGACCGGGACAGCACAAGAGACCCAGTACTTC. The whole variable domain, remainder taken from reference TRBV28 and TRBJ2-5, is DVKVTQSSRYLVKRTGEKVFLECVQDMDHENMFWYRQDPGLGLRLIYFSYDVKMKEKGDIPEGYSVSREKKERFSLILESASTNQTSMYLCASSGTGTAQETQYFGPGTRLLVL.

In DNA, the CDR3 is TGTGCCAGCAGTCGGACACCTAATCAGCCCCAGCATTTT. Protein: CASSRTPNQPQHF. The chain uses TRBV6-5 and TRBJ1-5, with D perhaps matching TRBD1 (5 bases). This CDR3 region has 13 residues. The V and J ends lost 5 bases and 4 bases respectively, with 9 bases between them. Germline CDR1 reads MNHEY; CDR2 reads SVGAGI.

CDR3 sequence: CSVEVRVRGYTF. CDR3 bases: TGCAGCGTTGAAGTACGAGTGAGGGGCTACACCTTC. The chain employs TRBV29-1 and TRBJ1-2, with D unclear. CDR1 SQVTM and CDR2 ANQGSEA come from the germline V gene. The germline V and J ends were trimmed by 1 base and 8 bases, with 11 bases remaining between them. The CDR3 runs to 12 residues.

The chain is built from TRBV7-2 and TRBJ1-5, with TRBD1 identical over 12 bases. Germline V lookup: CDR1 SGHTA, CDR2 FQGNSA. J gave up 1 base and V 5 bases, and 0 bases lay outside the gene matches. CDR3 size: 15 residues. The CDR3 sequence is CASSGTGGSNQPQHF. Written as DNA, the CDR3 is TGTGCCAGCAGCGGGACAGGGGGCAGCAATCAGCCCCAGCATTTT.

The gene calls are TRBV12-3 or TRBV12-4 and TRBJ2-7, with D possibly being TRBD2 (5 bases). V was cut by 7 bases and J by 6 bases, with 13 bases left in between. CDR3 length: 12 amino acids. CDR3 amino acids: CASKAGSSEQYF. CDR3 DNA: TGTGCCAGCAAGGCGGGCAGTAGCGAGCAGTACTTC.

Only a few counts were recorded for this clone. The chain joins TRBV25-1 to TRBJ2-2; no clear D. This CDR3 comprises 14 residues. The germline V gene encodes CDR1 MGHDK and CDR2 SYGVNS. With 1 base removed from V and 3 bases from J, the gap between germline ends came to 6 bases. The CDR3 nucleotides read TGTGCCAGCAGTGAATCCGCAGACACCGGGGAGCTGTTTTTT. It is translated as CASSESADTGELFF.

This clone was picked up one time. The genes are TRBV21-1 and TRBJ2-3; the table names TRBD2, a call not compared with the DNA. TRBV21-1 is an annotated pseudogene. This CDR3 spans 16 amino acids. The CDR3 is CASSKVREGDTDTQYF. DNA for the CDR3: TGTGCCAGCAGCAAAGTGCGGGAGGGAGACACAGATACGCAGTATTTT.

This chain joins TRBV30 and TRBJ1-2; tentative D call: TRBD1 (5 bases). The CDR3 loop spans 14 amino acids. Germline values: CDR1 GTSNPN, CDR2 SVGIG (reference sequence). Deletions cut 0 bases from V and 4 bases from J, with 12 bases between. In DNA, the CDR3 is TGTGCCTGGAGTGTTTCAGGGCCCGGCTATGGCTACACCTTC. The encoded protein is CAWSVSGPGYGYTF.

This chain uses TRBV4-3 with TRBJ1-1; 9 bases map to TRBD1. Per the germline V gene, CDR1 is LGHNA and CDR2 is YSLEER. V lost 3 bases to trimming and J lost 8 bases; unmatched junction nucleotides: 10. The CDR3 spans 15 residues. In DNA, the CDR3 is TGCGCCAGCAGCCAGAATCCGGGACAGGGAACGGAAGCTTTCTTT. This encodes CASSQNPGQGTEAFF.

The chain combines TRBV19 with TRBJ1-1, with 11 bases that match TRBD1. Germline trimming cut 2 bases from V and 6 bases from J; bases unmatched to any gene: 2. The CDR3 extends over 14 amino acids. The germline V gene encodes CDR1 LNHDA and CDR2 SQIVND (reference sequence). CDR3 sequence: CASSIWGQGAEAFF. The CDR3, as DNA: TGTGCCAGTAGTATATGGGGACAGGGGGCTGAAGCTTTCTTT.

A single count supports this clone. This chain links TRBV7-6 with TRBJ2-7; TRBD1 might be the D (6 bases). The germline gives CDR1 SGHVS, CDR2 FNYEAQ. The CDR3 extends over 15 amino acids. Trimming cost V 5 bases and J 1 base, with 15 bases left between them. For the CDR3, the DNA is TGTGCCAGCAGCGTCAACAGGGCGGGTTCCTACGAGCAGTACTTC. Protein: CASSVNRAGSYEQYF.

This rearrangement joins TRBV5-1 to TRBJ1-1; weak D call: TRBD1 (5 bases). This CDR3 contains 15 residues. Germline lookup yields CDR1 SGHRS and CDR2 YFSETQ. The ends were cut back, 0 bases at V and 1 base at J, with 10 bases in the middle. CDR3 DNA sequence: TGCGCCAGCAGCTTGGCCCCCACAGGGAACACTGAAGCTTTCTTT. The encoded protein is CASSLAPTGNTEAFF.

This clone was picked up a small number of times. The chain employs TRBV5-1 and TRBJ1-4; possibly TRBD1 for D (5 bases). The CDR3 is made up of 14 amino acids. Trimming took 4 bases from V and 6 from J, leaving 13 bases between them. Germline values: CDR1 SGHRS, CDR2 YFSETQ. The CDR3 reads CASSHSGGDEKLFF. CDR3 bases: TGCGCCAGCAGCCACTCGGGGGGTGATGAAAAACTGTTTTTT.

The V gene is TRBV6-5, the J gene TRBJ2-5; no reliable D call. The CDR3 extends over 11 amino acids. Germline loops: CDR1 MNHEY, CDR2 SVGAGI. V dropped 2 bases and J dropped 4 bases, with 2 bases sitting between them. Written as DNA, the CDR3 is TGTGCCAGCAGTTACCTAGAGACCCAGTACTTC. Translating gives CASSYLETQYF.

This clone was detected only a few times. This rearrangement joins TRBV2 to TRBJ2-7; TRBD2 aligns across 16 bases. The CDR3 covers 16 residues. The V gene's germline CDR1 is SNHLY and CDR2 FYNNEI. J was trimmed by 2 bases and V by 10 bases; bases with no gene match: 8. This chain's CDR3 is CANREGLAGGAYEQYF. The CDR3, as DNA: TGTGCCAACCGAGAGGGACTAGCGGGAGGGGCCTACGAGCAGTACTTC.

The CDR3 nucleotides are TGTGCCAGCAGCCAAATGAGGGGCACAGATACGCAGTATTTT. Residues: CASSQMRGTDTQYF. This chain joins TRBV14 and TRBJ2-3, with TRBD2 as a possible D gene (5 bases). Trimming took 2 bases from V and 1 from J, leaving 7 bases between them. Germline V lookup: CDR1 SGHDN, CDR2 FVKESK. CDR3 length equals 14 residues.

In nucleotides, the CDR3 is TGTGCCAGCAGCTTTACTAGCGGGGGGCCGGGGGAGCAGTACTTC. Translating gives CASSFTSGGPGEQYF. The chain uses TRBV7-8 and TRBJ2-7; 12 bases fit TRBD2. V shed 3 bases, J shed 7 bases, and the junction held 7 bases outside the gene matches. Germline assignment: CDR1 SGHVS and CDR2 FQNEAQ. This CDR3 contains 15 residues.

A single count supports this clone. For the CDR3, the DNA is TGTGCCAGCAGCCAGCCAGGGGGCTATGAGACCCAGTACTTC. It encodes CASSQPGGYETQYF. The chain employs TRBV14 and TRBJ2-5; 8 positions agree with TRBD1. V was pared by 3 bases and J by 5 bases, with 5 bases of the junction left unmatched. The length of the CDR3 is 14 residues. The germline V gene has CDR1 SGHDN and CDR2 FVKESK.